This entry is about one TCR beta chain. V lost 6 bases and J lost 7, with 19 bases in between. This CDR3 is built from 15 residues. This entry comes from a study of circulating tumor DNA in untreated peripheral T-cell lymphoma. Only in-frame clones appear in the TCRdb table, and some are missing; sequencing was by immunoSEQ multiplex PCR. The table records about 2,500 clones, more than 55% of them present only once. The chain couples TRBV23-1 to TRBJ2-1; D might be TRBD1 (6 bases). TRBV23-1 is treated as an ORF (open reading frame) with a function not yet certain. This receptor was identified in a human donor with peripheral T-cell lymphoma. The sample was tumor tissue. The CDR3 sequence is CASSLEQGDVNEQFF. Written as DNA, the CDR3 is TGCGCCAGCAGCTTGGAACAGGGTGACGTGAATGAGCAGTTCTTC.